These T cell receptor beta chains were read from a single sample in a study of T-cell reconstitution after alpha-beta-depleted transplantation in children. TCRdb analysed the PCR reads with MiXCR anew, one entry per CDR3 protein. The sample lists almost 500,000 distinct CDR3 sequences, about an eighth occurring once. This material consisted of PBMCs from the stem cell graft donor, taken from the stem cell graft. Receptors originate from a human donor who donated a stem cell graft to a child with combined immunodeficiency. CDR3s include the opening cysteine and the closing phenylalanine or tryptophan. D genes are given only for firm matches. Size tells how often a clone was seen (once, few, many) or the class of an expanded clone, and some rows leave it out.

CDR3 length	clone size	V gene	J gene	D gene	CDR3 protein	CDR3 DNA
13	once	TRBV14	TRBJ2-7	.	CASSLLRWYEQYF	TGTGCCAGCAGCCTTCTTAGGTGGTACGAGCAGTACTTC
14	.	TRBV29-1	TRBJ2-2	.	CSGRGRGNTGELFF	TGCAGCGGTCGCGGAAGGGGTAACACCGGGGAGCTGTTTTTT
19	few	TRBV12-3/TRBV12-4	TRBJ2-4	TRBD2	CASSSPETGGRGTRNIQYF	TGTGCCAGCAGTTCCCCCGAAACGGGAGGGCGGGGGACCAGGAACATTCAGTACTTC
15	few	TRBV7-9	TRBJ1-6	.	CASSLGPVANSPLHF	TGTGCCAGCAGCTTAGGTCCAGTAGCGAATTCACCCCTCCACTTT
17	few	TRBV7-8	TRBJ2-3	TRBD2	CASSRSPSGRRADTQYF	TGTGCCAGCAGCCGTAGCCCTAGCGGGAGGAGGGCAGATACGCAGTATTTT
16	.	TRBV20-1	TRBJ2-7	.	CSADPVGRGPAGEQYF	TGCAGTGCTGACCCGGTGGGGCGGGGGCCTGCGGGCGAGCAGTACTTC
18	.	TRBV11-2	TRBJ2-1	TRBD1	CASSVLTGGVGPYNEQFF	TGTGCCAGCAGCGTACTGACAGGGGGGGTCGGACCATACAATGAGCAGTTCTTC
14	few	TRBV6-2/TRBV6-3	TRBJ2-2	TRBD2	CASRPGRDTGELFF	TGTGCCAGCAGGCCCGGGAGGGATACCGGGGAGCTGTTTTTT
14	.	TRBV20-1	TRBJ2-1	.	CSARDAGSYNEQFF	TGCAGTGCTAGAGATGCCGGGTCCTACAATGAGCAGTTCTTC
16	few	TRBV7-9	TRBJ2-3	.	CASSSLLGPNRDTQYF	TGTGCCAGCAGCTCTCTGTTAGGGCCGAACCGAGATACGCAGTATTTT
15	.	TRBV2	TRBJ1-1	.	CASTPQLLLNTEAFF	TGTGCCAGCACCCCGCAGCTGCTTTTGAACACTGAAGCTTTCTTT
16	few	TRBV15	TRBJ2-3	.	CATSRERATSRDTQYF	TGTGCCACCAGCAGAGAAAGGGCCACGAGCCGCGATACGCAGTATTTT
18	.	TRBV7-8	TRBJ2-1	TRBD2	CASSLPLRLAGVMNEQFF	TGTGCCAGCAGCTTACCGCTACGTCTAGCGGGAGTTATGAATGAGCAGTTCTTC
16	.	TRBV4-3	TRBJ2-1	TRBD2	CASSWSGGVILDEQFF	TGCGCCAGCAGCTGGAGCGGGGGGGTAATATTAGATGAGCAGTTCTTC
21	few	TRBV11-1	TRBJ2-6	.	CASSLPQPYRVENSGANVLTF	TGTGCCAGCAGCTTACCTCAGCCCTACAGGGTTGAGAACTCTGGGGCCAACGTCCTGACTTTC
15	few	TRBV10-3	TRBJ2-7	TRBD1	CAISGEGGRSYEQYF	TGTGCCATCAGTGGGGAAGGGGGCCGCTCCTACGAGCAGTACTTC
15	.	TRBV6-5	TRBJ1-2	.	CASSYGQGPSYGYTF	TGTGCCAGCAGTTATGGTCAGGGGCCGAGCTATGGCTACACCTTC
15	few	TRBV18	TRBJ1-1	TRBD1	CASSPGTAENTEAFF	TGTGCCAGCTCACCCGGGACAGCGGAGAACACTGAAGCTTTCTTT
16	few	TRBV7-2	TRBJ2-3	.	CASSLAGAIAVDTQYF	TGTGCCAGCAGCTTAGCAGGGGCAATAGCTGTCGATACGCAGTATTTT
15	.	TRBV12-3/TRBV12-4	TRBJ2-7	.	CASSPIIPGSYEQYF	TGTGCCAGCAGCCCTATAATCCCGGGGTCCTACGAGCAGTACTTC
14	few	TRBV12-3/TRBV12-4	TRBJ1-4	.	CASSREVSNEKLFF	TGTGCCAGCAGTCGCGAGGTATCCAATGAAAAACTGTTTTTT
14	.	TRBV5-1	TRBJ2-1	.	CASTSNRGGDEQFF	TGCGCCAGCACCAGTAACAGGGGAGGCGATGAGCAGTTCTTC
13	.	TRBV19	TRBJ1-1	.	CASSPPGRNEAFF	TGTGCCAGTAGCCCTCCAGGGAGGAACGAAGCTTTCTTT
12	few	TRBV19	TRBJ1-1	.	CASSSEGGEAFF	TGTGCCAGTAGTTCCGAAGGTGGTGAAGCTTTCTTT
15	.	TRBV4-1	TRBJ2-1	TRBD2	CASSQDRTSGLEQFF	TGCGCCAGCAGCCAAGACAGGACTAGCGGGTTGGAGCAGTTCTTC
15	few	TRBV6-5	TRBJ2-4	.	CASSSLGGRGDIQYF	TGTGCCAGCAGTTCCCTCGGGGGGCGCGGGGACATTCAGTACTTC
13	few	TRBV29-1	TRBJ1-5	.	CSVRQASNQPQHF	TGCAGCGTCAGACAGGCCAGCAATCAGCCCCAGCATTTT
18	few	TRBV5-1	TRBJ2-3	.	CASSSHRFETPSTDTQYF	TGCGCCAGCAGCTCACACCGATTTGAGACGCCCAGCACAGATACGCAGTATTTT
13	few	TRBV20-1	TRBJ1-2	.	CSARDRSTGGYTF	TGCAGTGCTAGAGATCGATCGACGGGTGGCTACACCTTC
14	many	TRBV20-1	TRBJ2-5	.	CSARDQSGQETQYF	TGCAGTGCTAGAGATCAGTCGGGACAAGAGACCCAGTACTTC
13	few	TRBV15	TRBJ2-1	.	CATSWSSYNEQFF	TGTGCCACCAGTTGGAGCTCCTACAATGAGCAGTTCTTC
15	.	TRBV25-1	TRBJ2-1	TRBD2	CASSESGLANNEQFF	TGTGCCAGCAGTGAATCCGGACTAGCGAACAATGAGCAGTTCTTC
17	many	TRBV5-1	TRBJ2-1	TRBD2	CATENPAWLAAYNEQFF	TGCGCCACCGAAAACCCCGCCTGGCTAGCGGCCTACAATGAGCAGTTCTTC
15	few	TRBV29-1	TRBJ2-1	.	CSVEDGRGPYNEQFF	TGCAGCGTTGAAGACGGCCGGGGGCCCTACAATGAGCAGTTCTTC
13	many	TRBV29-1	TRBJ2-4	TRBD1	CSVEGQGPNIQYF	TGCAGCGTTGAGGGACAGGGGCCAAACATTCAGTACTTC
12	many	TRBV12-3/TRBV12-4	TRBJ1-2	.	CASSRDDYGYTF	TGTGCCAGCAGCCGGGATGACTATGGCTACACCTTC
15	many	TRBV4-3	TRBJ2-7	.	CASSQDPYGSYEQYF	TGCGCCAGCAGCCAAGATCCCTACGGAAGCTACGAGCAGTACTTC
14	many	TRBV4-1	TRBJ1-2	.	CASSQGWSNYGYTF	TGCGCCAGCAGCCAAGGGTGGTCGAACTATGGCTACACCTTC
14	.	TRBV15	TRBJ2-7	.	CATSVGIDPGEQYF	TGTGCCACCAGTGTAGGGATTGACCCCGGCGAGCAGTACTTC
19	.	TRBV28	TRBJ2-3	.	CASTPLAEDASAYTDTQYF	TGTGCCAGCACCCCCCTTGCGGAAGATGCGTCGGCCTACACAGATACGCAGTATTTT
14	many	TRBV4-3	TRBJ2-1	TRBD1	CASSQGTGDNEQFF	TGCGCCAGCAGCCAAGGGACAGGAGACAATGAGCAGTTCTTC
14	.	TRBV6-2/TRBV6-3	TRBJ2-7	.	CASSSNGPTYEQYF	TGTGCCAGCAGCTCAAACGGGCCAACCTACGAGCAGTACTTC
16	many	TRBV12-3/TRBV12-4	TRBJ2-2	.	CASSFGRGGNTGELFF	TGTGCCAGCAGTTTTGGGAGGGGGGGGAACACCGGGGAGCTGTTTTTT
13	.	TRBV4-2	TRBJ2-7	.	CASSQDASYEQYF	TGTGCCAGCAGCCAAGATGCCTCCTACGAGCAGTACTTC
14	.	TRBV5-1	TRBJ2-2	.	CASSLEAGYGEQFF	TGCGCCAGCAGCTTGGAGGCCGGTTACGGGGAGCAGTTTTTT
15	.	TRBV24-1	TRBJ2-3	TRBD2	CATSEWGGSTDTQYF	TGTGCCACCAGTGAGTGGGGGGGGTCTACAGATACGCAGTATTTT